The present TCR beta chain was sequenced within a study of human T cells and chemical hapten exposure. Germline CDR1 and CDR2: SGHVS and FQNEAQ. The J segment lost 4 bases and the V segment lost 7 bases, leaving 7 bases of the junction unmatched. This CDR3 region has 13 residues. Time point: patch test 1, 2 weeks after DPC sensitization. Treatment given: therapeutic diphenylcyclopropenone sensitization with weekly scalp DPC. TCRdb reprocessed the RACE reads with MiXCR, giving one entry per CDR3 protein. Of a few hundred thousand distinct CDR3 sequences in the sample, around 5% were seen once. The chain carries TRBV7-8 and TRBJ2-7; TRBD1 matches 7 bases. Sequences were derived from whole blood, sampled in connection with sensitization to the hapten diphenylcyclopropenone (DPC). This receptor was obtained from a woman aged 45-60 years with alopecia areata. Some clones in this sample may be carry-over from other donors' samples. The CDR3 here is CASTPGQLYEQYF. The CDR3 region has the DNA TGTGCCAGCACCCCGGGACAGCTATACGAGCAGTACTTC.